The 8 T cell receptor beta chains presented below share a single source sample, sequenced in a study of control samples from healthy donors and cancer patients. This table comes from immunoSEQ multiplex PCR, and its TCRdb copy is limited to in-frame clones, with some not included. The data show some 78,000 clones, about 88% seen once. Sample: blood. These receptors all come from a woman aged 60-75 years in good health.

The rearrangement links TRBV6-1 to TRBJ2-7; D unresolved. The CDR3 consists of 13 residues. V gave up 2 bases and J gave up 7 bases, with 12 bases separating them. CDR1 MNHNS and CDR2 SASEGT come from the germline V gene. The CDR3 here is CASSETALGEQYF. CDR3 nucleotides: TGTGCCAGCAGTGAAACGGCACTCGGGGAGCAGTACTTC.

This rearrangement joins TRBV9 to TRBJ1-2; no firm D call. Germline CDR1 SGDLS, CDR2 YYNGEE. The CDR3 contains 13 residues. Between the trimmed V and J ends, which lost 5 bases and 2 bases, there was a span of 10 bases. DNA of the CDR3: TGTGCCAGCAGACCAAGTGGCAACTATGGCTACACCTTC. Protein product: CASRPSGNYGYTF.

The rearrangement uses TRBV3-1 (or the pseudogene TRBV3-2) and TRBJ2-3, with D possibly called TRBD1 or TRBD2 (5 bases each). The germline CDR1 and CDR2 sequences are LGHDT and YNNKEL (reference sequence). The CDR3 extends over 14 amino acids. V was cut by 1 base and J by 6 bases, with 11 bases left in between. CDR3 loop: CASSQGGGSDTQYF. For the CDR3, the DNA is TGTGCCAGCAGCCAAGGGGGCGGGTCGGATACGCAGTATTTT.

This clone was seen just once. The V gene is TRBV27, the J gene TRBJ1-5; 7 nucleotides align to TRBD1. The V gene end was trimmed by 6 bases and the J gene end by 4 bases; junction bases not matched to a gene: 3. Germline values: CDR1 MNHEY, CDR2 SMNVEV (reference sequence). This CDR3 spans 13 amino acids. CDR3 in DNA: TGTGCCAGCAGCCGGGACAGAAATCAGCCCCAGCATTTT. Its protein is CASSRDRNQPQHF.

This CDR3 reads CASSPQTVTGELFF. DNA for the CDR3: TGTGCCAGCAGCCCCCAGACAGTCACCGGGGAGCTGTTTTTT. V and J are TRBV9 and TRBJ2-2, with a possible D match to TRBD1 (5 bases). The V end was cut by 4 bases, the J end by 4 bases, with 11 bases between. Germline V CDR1 and CDR2: SGDLS, YYNGEE. The CDR3 extends over 14 amino acids.

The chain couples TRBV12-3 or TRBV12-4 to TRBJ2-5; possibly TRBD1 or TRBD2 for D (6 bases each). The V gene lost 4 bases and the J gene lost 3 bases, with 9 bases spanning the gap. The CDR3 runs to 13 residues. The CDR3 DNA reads TGTGCCAGCAGTTATAGGGGGGAAGAGACCCAGTACTTC. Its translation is CASSYRGEETQYF.

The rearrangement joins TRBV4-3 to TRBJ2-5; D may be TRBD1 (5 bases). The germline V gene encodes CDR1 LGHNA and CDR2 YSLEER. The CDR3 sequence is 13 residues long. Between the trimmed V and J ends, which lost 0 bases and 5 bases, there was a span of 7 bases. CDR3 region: CASSQDWGETQYF. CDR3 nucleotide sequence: TGCGCCAGCAGCCAAGACTGGGGCGAGACCCAGTACTTC.

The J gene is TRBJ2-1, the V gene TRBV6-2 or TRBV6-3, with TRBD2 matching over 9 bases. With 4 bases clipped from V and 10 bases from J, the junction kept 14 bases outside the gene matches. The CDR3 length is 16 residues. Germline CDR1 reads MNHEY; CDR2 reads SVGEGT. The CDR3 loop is CASSSTTSGGLREQFF. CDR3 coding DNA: TGTGCCAGCAGTTCCACGACTAGCGGAGGGCTTCGGGAGCAGTTCTTC.